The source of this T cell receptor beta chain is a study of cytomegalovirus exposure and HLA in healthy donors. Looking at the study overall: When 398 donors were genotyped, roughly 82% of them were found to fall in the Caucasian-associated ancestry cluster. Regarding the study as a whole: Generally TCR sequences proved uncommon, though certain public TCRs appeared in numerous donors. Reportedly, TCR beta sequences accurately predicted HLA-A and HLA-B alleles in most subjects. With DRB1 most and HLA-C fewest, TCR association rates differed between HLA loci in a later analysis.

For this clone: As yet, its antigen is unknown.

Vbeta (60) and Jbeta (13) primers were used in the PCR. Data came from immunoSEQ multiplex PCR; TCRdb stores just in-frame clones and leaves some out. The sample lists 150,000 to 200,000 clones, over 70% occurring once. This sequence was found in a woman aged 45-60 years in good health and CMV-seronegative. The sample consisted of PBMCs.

CDR3 nucleotide sequence: TGTGCCAGCAGAGCCCGTTCGGGGGAAGGCACCGGGGAGCTGTTTTTT. The encoded protein is CASRARSGEGTGELFF. The V gene is TRBV27, the J gene TRBJ2-2; tentatively, D is TRBD2 (6 bases). CDR3 length equals 16 residues. The V and J ends lost 6 bases and 4 bases respectively, with 18 bases between them. Germline V gene sequence: CDR1 MNHEY, CDR2 SMNVEV (reference sequence).